Below are 9 T cell receptor beta chains sequenced from a single sample in a study of blood T cell repertoires in COVID-19. Libraries were prepared by immunoSEQ multiplex PCR; TCRdb keeps only in-frame clonotypes and omits some of them. Here the sample spans 250,000 to 300,000 clones, about 87% being singletons. The specimen sequenced was peripheral blood. These receptors were taken from a woman in her 70s with COVID-19, enrolled during active disease.

This clone has only one observation. The chain uses TRBV6-2 or TRBV6-3 and TRBJ2-1, with D perhaps TRBD2 (5 bases). This CDR3 has 13 residues. CDR1 is MNHEY and CDR2 is SVGEGT in the germline V gene. Trimming removed 3 bases at V and 7 bases at J, with 10 bases between. The CDR3 sequence: CASSYYRRNEQFF. The CDR3 DNA is TGTGCCAGCAGTTATTATCGGAGGAATGAGCAGTTCTTC.

The V call is TRBV15, the J call TRBJ1-2; TRBD1 matches 9 bases. V dropped 5 bases and J dropped 4; count of bases not matched to a gene: 11. CDR1 LNHNV and CDR2 YYDKDF come from the germline V gene (reference sequence). The CDR3 loop spans 16 amino acids. The CDR3 spells CATSARRDRDPYGYTF. CDR3 coding DNA: TGTGCCACCAGCGCGCGCCGGGACAGGGATCCCTATGGCTACACCTTC.

This clone was seen only once. The V gene is TRBV7-6, the J gene TRBJ2-5, with TRBD1 as a possible D gene (5 bases). This CDR3 is built from 12 residues. Germline CDR1 is SGHVS and CDR2 is FNYEAQ. Deletions cut 3 bases from V and 6 bases from J, with 8 bases between. DNA of the CDR3: TGTGCCAGCAGCTTGGGGCGTCAGACCCAGTACTTC. It specifies CASSLGRQTQYF.

The gene calls are TRBV6-4 and TRBJ1-5; TRBD1 might be the D (5 bases). V lost 5 bases, J lost 5 bases, and 16 bases lay in between. Per the germline V gene, CDR1 is MRHNA and CDR2 is SNTAGT. This CDR3 spans 15 amino acids. The CDR3 is CASSRQQGRDQPQHF. DNA for the CDR3: TGTGCCAGCAGTCGACAGCAAGGGAGGGATCAGCCCCAGCATTTT.

The chain carries TRBV27 and TRBJ2-7; 10 nucleotides match TRBD2. CDR1 and CDR2 from the germline V gene are MNHEY and SMNVEV (reference sequence). There are 15 residues in the CDR3. The junction had 6 bases not matched to a gene; V was cut back by 4 bases and J by 3 bases. Here the CDR3 DNA reads TGTGCCAGCAGTTGGCTCGGGACTAGCGTCTACGAGCAGTACTTC. Protein: CASSWLGTSVYEQYF.

This chain uses TRBV19 with TRBJ2-7, with 7 positions matching TRBD1. Germline CDR1 reads LNHDA; CDR2 reads SQIVND (reference sequence). The trim removed 9 bases at V and 0 bases at J, leaving 8 bases unmatched. The CDR3 is 14 residues long. This chain's CDR3 is CASARDSSSYEQYF. For the CDR3, the DNA is TGTGCCAGCGCCCGGGACAGCAGCTCCTACGAGCAGTACTTC.

The count of this clone is one. This chain joins TRBV27 and TRBJ2-4; 8 bases match TRBD1. The V gene end was trimmed by 6 bases and the J gene end by 6 bases; junction bases not matched to a gene: 16. This CDR3 contains 17 residues. Looked up from germline, CDR1 is MNHEY and CDR2 is SMNVEV (reference sequence). CDR3 amino acids: CASSPGHKGQGANIQYF. Here the CDR3 DNA reads TGTGCCAGCAGCCCAGGGCACAAAGGACAGGGAGCAAACATTCAGTACTTC.

V usage is TRBV19 and J usage is TRBJ2-2, with 12 bases fitting TRBD2. J gave up 6 bases and V 4 bases, and 0 bases lay outside the gene matches. This CDR3 is built from 14 residues. In germline, CDR1 is LNHDA, CDR2 SQIVND (reference sequence). CDR3 sequence reads: CASSTSGRAGELFF. Written as DNA, the CDR3 is TGTGCCAGTAGTACTAGCGGGAGGGCCGGGGAGCTGTTTTTT.

The chain combines TRBV4-3 with TRBJ2-1, with 8 bases fitting TRBD1. The CDR3 spans 19 residues. V shed 0 bases, J shed 1 base, and the junction held 11 bases outside the gene matches. From germline, CDR1 is LGHNA and CDR2 YSLEER. The DNA of the CDR3 is TGCGCCAGCAGCCAAGAGGGCAGGGGGCGGATTGGGTCCTACAATGAGCAGTTCTTC. It encodes CASSQEGRGRIGSYNEQFF.